This T cell receptor beta chain was captured in a study of shared clonotypes between healthy human individuals. At the level of the study: Donors were a couple of women and a few men aged 18 to 49.

TCRdb keeps only in-frame clones here, not all; method: immunoSEQ multiplex PCR. Of roughly 2.2 million clones in the sample, 80% to 95% were seen once. Points from the study as a whole: As a rule, naive subsets had a larger estimated richness than memory subsets. A handful of donors held 5% to 5.5% of naive CD4 clonotypes in common.

Into CD45RA+ naive and CD45RA-negative memory subsets, the CD4+ cells were split. On this clone itself: Its antigen is unknown.

V dropped 6 bases and J dropped 8 bases, with 19 bases sitting between them. The CDR3 loop spans 15 amino acids. Germline values: CDR1 MDHEN, CDR2 SYDVKM. The sequenced sample consisted of naive CD4+ T cells from PBMCs. Described subset: CD45RA+ positively selected. The sequence came from a man younger than 30 in good health. Some clones in this sample may be carry-over from other donors' samples. The rearrangement links TRBV28 to TRBJ1-4; maybe TRBD1 (5 bases). The CDR3 coding sequence is TGTGCCAGCAGCCCCGGCGCGGGGCTTCAGGAAAAACTGTTTTTT. Translation: CASSPGAGLQEKLFF.